The rows below give T cell receptor beta chains drawn from one sample of a study of cytomegalovirus exposure and HLA in healthy donors. Data came from immunoSEQ multiplex PCR; TCRdb stores just in-frame clones and leaves some out. The sample includes some 110,000 clones, around three quarters seen only once; the top ten take around 5%. The sequenced material came from PBMCs. The receptors shown here come from a man aged 30-40 years in good health and CMV-seropositive. CDR3s include the opening cysteine and the closing phenylalanine or tryptophan. The order of the fields is clone size, V gene, D gene, J gene, CDR3 protein, CDR3 DNA. A D gene is named only where the DNA matches it firmly. A row's size may be missing; if present it is once, few, many or a size class.

-	TRBV7-9	TRBD1	TRBJ2-1	CASSLARQGIYNEQFF	TGTGCCAGCAGCTTAGCCCGACAGGGGATTTACAATGAGCAGTTCTTC
many	TRBV7-6	TRBD2	TRBJ2-1	CASSLGAGGRDEQFF	TGTGCCAGCAGCTTAGGAGCGGGGGGGCGGGATGAGCAGTTCTTC
-	TRBV6-5	-	TRBJ1-1	CASSYSLVRAPEAFF	TGTGCCAGCAGTTACTCCCTCGTCAGGGCGCCTGAAGCTTTCTTT
-	TRBV2	-	TRBJ2-7	CASSEARGRDEQYF	TGTGCCAGCAGTGAAGCGCGGGGGCGAGACGAGCAGTACTTC
-	TRBV5-4	-	TRBJ2-4	CASSLEQINIQYF	TGTGCCAGCAGCTTGGAACAGATAAACATTCAGTACTTC
once	TRBV29-1	TRBD1	TRBJ1-5	CSVALGTDYQPQHF	TGCAGCGTTGCCCTCGGGACAGATTATCAGCCCCAGCATTTT
once	TRBV4-1	-	TRBJ2-7	CASSQARGGEGQQYF	TGCGCCAGCAGCCAAGCGAGGGGGGGCGAGGGGCAGCAGTACTTC
-	TRBV5-1	TRBD1	TRBJ1-2	CASSFNRGDGYTF	TGCGCCAGCAGCTTCAACAGGGGCGATGGCTACACCTTC
-	TRBV28	-	TRBJ1-6	CASSFVRGNSPLHF	TGTGCCAGCAGTTTTGTCAGGGGTAATTCACCCCTCCACTTT
-	TRBV5-1	-	TRBJ2-1	CASSLRGYGLTHNEQFF	TGCGCCAGCAGCTTGAGGGGCTACGGCCTAACACACAATGAGCAGTTCTTC
-	TRBV19	-	TRBJ1-5	CASNPVVDSNQPQHF	TGTGCCAGTAACCCGGTTGTCGATAGCAATCAGCCCCAGCATTTT
-	TRBV7-9	-	TRBJ2-1	CASSANRVSYNEQFF	TGTGCCAGCAGCGCTAACAGGGTCTCCTACAATGAGCAGTTCTTC
-	TRBV5-1	TRBD1	TRBJ2-4	CASSLDRTGGDIQYF	TGCGCCAGCAGCTTGGACCGGACAGGGGGTGACATTCAGTACTTC
-	TRBV7-9	-	TRBJ2-1	CASSLVQGADEQFF	TGTGCCAGCAGCTTAGTTCAGGGTGCCGATGAGCAGTTCTTC
few	TRBV12-5	-	TRBJ2-7	CASGPAGDEQYF	TGTGCTAGTGGTCCCGCAGGGGACGAGCAGTACTTC
once	TRBV10-3	TRBD1	TRBJ1-2	CAMAAGTGVGYTF	TGTGCCATGGCTGCCGGGACAGGAGTTGGCTACACCTTC
-	TRBV28	-	TRBJ2-3	CASTGGNTDTQYF	TGTGCCAGCACTGGCGGTAACACAGATACGCAGTATTTT
few	TRBV5-4	-	TRBJ2-3	CASSLYRVASTDTQYF	TGTGCCAGCAGCTTGTATCGCGTTGCTAGCACAGATACGCAGTATTTT
-	TRBV19	-	TRBJ1-6	CASSIAGDFNSPLHF	TGTGCCAGTAGTATAGCAGGGGATTTCAATTCACCCCTCCACTTT
-	TRBV28	TRBD2	TRBJ2-1	CASSLLRSSGGLQGQFF	TGTGCCAGCAGTCTCCTTCGGTCTAGCGGGGGCCTGCAAGGGCAGTTCTTC
-	TRBV6-5	TRBD1	TRBJ2-5	CASRRDRGETQYF	TGTGCCAGCAGGCGAGACAGGGGAGAGACCCAGTACTTC
-	TRBV9	-	TRBJ1-5	CASSGTGNQPQHF	TGTGCCAGCAGCGGGACTGGTAATCAGCCCCAGCATTTT
-	TRBV27	-	TRBJ1-1	CASSFSLNTEAFF	TGTGCCAGCAGTTTTAGCCTGAACACTGAAGCTTTCTTT
-	TRBV19	-	TRBJ2-1	CASSIDLGRPTEQFF	TGTGCCAGTAGTATAGATCTTGGCAGGCCTACGGAGCAGTTCTTC
-	TRBV6-1	-	TRBJ1-1	CASSVLSQGQAFF	TGTGCCAGCAGTGTACTGTCCCAGGGGCAAGCTTTCTTT
-	TRBV2	TRBD1	TRBJ1-3	CASSSRTGAGNTIYF	TGTGCCAGCAGTTCGAGGACAGGGGCTGGAAACACCATATATTTT
-	TRBV7-7	-	TRBJ2-5	CASSPDSQETQYF	TGTGCCAGCAGTCCAGACAGTCAGGAGACCCAGTACTTC
-	TRBV10-2	-	TRBJ2-7	CASEYFHEQYF	TGCGCCAGTGAATACTTTCACGAGCAGTACTTC
few	TRBV6-4	TRBD1	TRBJ1-1	CASSELPGQGVTEAFF	TGTGCCAGCAGTGAGCTACCGGGACAGGGGGTGACTGAAGCTTTCTTT
-	TRBV4-3	-	TRBJ2-3	CASSQWASRGIGTDTQYF	TGCGCCAGCAGCCAATGGGCGAGCCGGGGGATCGGCACAGATACGCAGTATTTT
once	TRBV7-9	TRBD1	TRBJ1-2	CASSSKGASGYTF	TGTGCCAGCAGCTCCAAGGGGGCCAGTGGCTACACCTTC
-	TRBV6-5	-	TRBJ1-5	CASSGRQSNQPQHF	TGTGCCAGCAGTGGTCGACAAAGCAATCAGCCCCAGCATTTT
-	TRBV15	-	TRBJ1-2	CATSRDYQVGITYGYPF	TGTGCCACCAGCAGAGATTACCAGGTCGGGATCACCTATGGCTACCCCTTC
-	TRBV30	-	TRBJ2-3	CAWSPLSFGRTDTQYF	TGTGCCTGGAGTCCTCTTTCTTTTGGCCGCACGGATACGCAGTATTTT
-	TRBV9	TRBD1	TRBJ1-2	CASSKGQAYYGYTF	TGTGCCAGCAGCAAGGGACAGGCATACTATGGCTACACCTTC